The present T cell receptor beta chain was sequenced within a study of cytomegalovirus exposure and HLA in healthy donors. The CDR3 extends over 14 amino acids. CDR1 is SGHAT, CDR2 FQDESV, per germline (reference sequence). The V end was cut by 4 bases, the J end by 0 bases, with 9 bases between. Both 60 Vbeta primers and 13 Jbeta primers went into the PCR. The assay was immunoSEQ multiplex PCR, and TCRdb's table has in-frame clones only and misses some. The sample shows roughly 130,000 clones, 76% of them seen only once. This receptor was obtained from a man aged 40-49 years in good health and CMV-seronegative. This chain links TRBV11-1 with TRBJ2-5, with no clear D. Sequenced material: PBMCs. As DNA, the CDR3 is TGTGCCAGCAGCTCCGAACCTAACCAAGAGACCCAGTACTTC. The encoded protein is CASSSEPNQETQYF.